Given below is one T cell receptor (beta chain) in context. Trimming at V came to 2 bases and at J to 6 bases, leaving 3 bases not matched to a gene. This CDR3 comprises 14 residues. CDR1 is MNHEY, CDR2 SVGAGI, per germline. The sample is drawn from a study of blood T cell repertoires in COVID-19. Per the study methods: Cell counts per sample came from amplifying reference gene primers. TCRdb's copy holds only in-frame clones and misses some; the assay was immunoSEQ multiplex PCR. From that table come the V and J calls and clone size; the DNA was used to work out D and trimming. The table includes about 78,000 clones, around nine tenths detected once.

Source material: peripheral blood. This sequence originates from a man between 50 and 59 years old with active or convalescent COVID-19. The chain links TRBV6-5 to TRBJ2-2, with 7 bases aligning to TRBD2. The CDR3 nucleotides read TGTGCCAGCAGTTACGCGACTAGCCCCGGGGAGCTGTTTTTT. It encodes CASSYATSPGELFF.